The present TCR beta chain was sequenced within a study of blood T cell repertoires in COVID-19 (dated by TCRdb to about 2020). The study in broad terms: The collaborator samples originated in the United States, Italy and Spain and spanned the acute and convalescent phases of COVID-19. The material from the prospective study consisted of cDNA or gDNA derived from T cells, B-cell-depleted T cells, or PBMCs. The dataset comprised deeply sampled blood TCRbeta repertoires from subjects exposed to, actively infected with, or recovered from COVID-19. The repertoires were released in a freely available public database intended as a resource for research on the immune response to SARS-CoV-2. The samples were drawn from the first 160 participants of the ongoing ImmuneRACE study and from 950 to 1,500 subjects provided by 6 global collaborators. A de-identified subject ID, COVID-19 status, age in years and sex were almost always included in the sample metadata. Where available, HLA class I and class II types were taken from metadata supplied by the sample provider and were not determined by assay-based typing. Overall study results and their limits: The quantity of clinical and demographic metadata differed by source and by participant and was supplied without curation.

Enrolling through a virtual design, the prospective study's participants ranged in age from roughly 18 to 90 years and lived across 24 United States geographic areas. In the prospective study, cohorts were assigned on the basis of participant-reported clinical history obtained from a screening survey and a study questionnaire. ImmuneRACE Cohort 3 recovered participants were defined by two consecutive negative NP/OP PCR tests, healthcare professional clearance, or symptom resolution. Each participant in the prospective study had whole blood, serum and a nasopharyngeal or oropharyngeal swab collected by mobile phlebotomists. Participants in the prospective study had the option to provide additional blood draws and questionnaires over a 2-month period. Before DNA extraction, blood samples from the prospective study were shipped at room temperature or frozen. V and J are trimmed by 0 bases and 7 bases, and the gene matches miss 10 bases of the junction. The CDR1 and CDR2 encoded by the germline V gene are SGDLS and YYNGEE. The CDR3 covers 15 residues, taking in both the cysteine and the phenylalanine. This entry keeps only the CDR3 DNA: 45 bases, framed from base 1.

Remarks on this clone: Its recognized antigen is unknown. Within one base of it there is no much larger clone, and no base qualities were kept.

TCRbeta CDR3 regions were amplified from genomic DNA using the immunoSEQ Assay, a bias-controlled multiplex PCR. On the study's bioinformatics: The number of nucleated cells in each sample was estimated from the amplification of reference gene primers within the assay. To quantify the absolute abundance of each unique TCRbeta CDR3 rearrangement, sequence reads were collapsed and filtered. For each sample, productive Simpson clonality was calculated by taking the square root of Simpson's diversity index across productive rearrangements. TCRdb stores this immuneACCESS table with in-frame sequences only. Part of the clones is absent; in the studies checked, under half of the shortfall reflects unresolved V genes, and no reason is known for the rest. Clone size and the V and J calls come from that table; the DNA yielded D and trimming. The sample table shows 330,000 or so clones, and roughly 87% are seen once. Of the sample, around 3% falls within the top ten clones.

The sequenced sample was PBMCs or T cells enriched from blood (not recorded which). The V and J genes are TRBV9 and TRBJ2-7; 7 central nucleotides agree with TRBD1. The TCR originated in a woman aged 25 to 45 who had recovered from COVID-19. The sequence in DNA is TGTGCCAGCAGCGTAGGACAGGGACGTACTGGGGAGCAGTACTTC. The resulting protein is CASSVGQGRTGEQYF.